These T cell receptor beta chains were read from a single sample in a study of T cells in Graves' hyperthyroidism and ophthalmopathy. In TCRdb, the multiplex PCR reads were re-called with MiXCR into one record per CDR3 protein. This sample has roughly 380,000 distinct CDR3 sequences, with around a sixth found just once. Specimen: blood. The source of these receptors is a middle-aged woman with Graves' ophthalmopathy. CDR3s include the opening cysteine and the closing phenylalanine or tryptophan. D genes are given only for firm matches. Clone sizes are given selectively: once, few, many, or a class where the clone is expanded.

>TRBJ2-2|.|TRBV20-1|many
TGCAGTGCTAGAGCCCCCTCCGACCGGGCTAGGAACACCGGGGAGCTGTTTTTT
CSARAPSDRARNTGELFF
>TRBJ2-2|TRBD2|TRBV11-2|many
TGTGCCAGCAGCTTCAACGGAGGACTAGCGGGAGTAAGCGGGGAGCTGTTTTTT
CASSFNGGLAGVSGELFF
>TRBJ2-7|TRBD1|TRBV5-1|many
TGCGCCAGCAGCTTCGGTATTGGGACAGGGATCTCCTACGAGCAGTACTTC
CASSFGIGTGISYEQYF
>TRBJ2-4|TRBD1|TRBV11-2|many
TGTGCCAGCAGCTTAGTTGGACAGGGAAACATTCAGTACTTC
CASSLVGQGNIQYF
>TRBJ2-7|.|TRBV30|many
TGTGCCTGGAGTAAAGGGGCCTACGAGCAGTACTTC
CAWSKGAYEQYF
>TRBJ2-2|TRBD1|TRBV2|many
TGTGCCAGCACCGGACAGGGTTACACCGGGGAGCTGTTTTTT
CASTGQGYTGELFF
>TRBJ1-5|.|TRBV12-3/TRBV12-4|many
TGTGCCAGCAGTTTAAGATCTAGAAATCAGCCCCAGCATTTT
CASSLRSRNQPQHF
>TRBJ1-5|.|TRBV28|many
TGTGCCAGCAGAGAACAGGGAGGCCCTTATAGCAATCAGCCCCAGCATTTT
CASREQGGPYSNQPQHF
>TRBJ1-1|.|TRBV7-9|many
TGTGCCAGCAGCTCTCACGATGGGGGCACTGAAGCTTTCTTT
CASSSHDGGTEAFF
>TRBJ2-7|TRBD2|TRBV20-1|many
TGCAGTGCTAGGGATAGCGGGAGCGGGTGGGGCTACGAGCAGTACTTC
CSARDSGSGWGYEQYF
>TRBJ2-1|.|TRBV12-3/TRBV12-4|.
TGTGCCAGCAGCCGGACAGTTAATGAGCAGTTCTTC
CASSRTVNEQFF
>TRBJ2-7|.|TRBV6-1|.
TGTGCCAGCAGTGAAGGGCCAGGTATGAGGGTGGACTACGAGCAGTACTTC
CASSEGPGMRVDYEQYF
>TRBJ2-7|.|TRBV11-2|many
TGTGCCAGCAGCTTAGAGTGGGGGGCTGACGAGCAGTACTTC
CASSLEWGADEQYF
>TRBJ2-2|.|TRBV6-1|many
TGTGCCAGCAGTGAAAGGGGCCACCGGGCAACCCCCGGGGAGCTGTTTTTT
CASSERGHRATPGELFF
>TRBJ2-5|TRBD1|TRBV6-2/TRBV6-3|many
TGTGCCAGCAACAGGGGGGTCGAGACCCAGTACTTC
CASNRGVETQYF
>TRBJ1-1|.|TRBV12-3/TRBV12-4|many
TGTGCCAGCAGTTTACCTCCGGCAAACACTGAAGCTTTCTTT
CASSLPPANTEAFF
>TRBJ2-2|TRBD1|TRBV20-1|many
TGCAGTGCTAGAGATCAAAGGACAGGGGACACCGGGGAGCTGTTTTTT
CSARDQRTGDTGELFF
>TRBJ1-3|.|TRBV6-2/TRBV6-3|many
TGTGCCAGCAGACTCGGGACCTCTGGAAACACCATATATTTT
CASRLGTSGNTIYF